A single sample is the source of the 4 T cell receptor beta chains below, sequenced in a study of T cell repertoires in cytomegalovirus infection. Each CDR3 protein gets one entry after TCRdb re-called the reads with MiXCR. The sample yields some 600,000 distinct CDR3 sequences, approximately 24% seen once. Specimen: CD8+ T cells from PBMCs. These receptors all come from a human donor in good health (CMV status not recorded). Some clones in this sample may be carry-over from other donors' samples.

This clonotype was seen only a few times. This chain connects TRBV6-5 to TRBJ1-2; a weak D match, TRBD1 (5 bases). Trimming pared 7 bases from V and 7 bases from J, leaving 13 bases between. CDR1 MNHEY and CDR2 SVGAGI come from the germline V gene. The CDR3 consists of 12 residues. The CDR3 spells CASTQGSLGYTF. The CDR3 DNA sequence: TGTGCCAGCACCCAGGGTTCGCTTGGCTACACCTTC.

V is TRBV6-4 and J is TRBJ2-1; 14 bases match TRBD2. This CDR3 spans 15 amino acids. J lost 6 bases, V lost 6 bases, and 4 bases had no gene match. CDR1 and CDR2 (germline): MRHNA, SNTAGT. For the CDR3, the DNA is TGTGCCAGCAGCGGACTAGCGGGGGGTCGCAATGAGCAGTTCTTC. As protein: CASSGLAGGRNEQFF.

The chain links TRBV4-3 to TRBJ2-2, with 10 bases that match TRBD1. The CDR3 is 18 residues long. Germline-derived CDR1 and CDR2 are LGHNA and YSLEER. V dropped 0 bases and J dropped 4; count of bases not matched to a gene: 8. CDR3 residues: CASSQESTGGYFTGELFF. DNA for the CDR3: TGCGCCAGCAGCCAAGAGTCGACAGGGGGCTATTTCACCGGGGAGCTGTTTTTT.

The V gene is TRBV14, the J gene TRBJ2-3; D is unclear. The germline V and J ends were trimmed by 3 bases and 3 bases, with 13 bases remaining between them. The CDR3 has 15 amino acids. From germline, CDR1 is SGHDN and CDR2 FVKESK. CDR3: CASSHPPLGTDTQYF. The CDR3 region has the DNA TGTGCCAGCAGCCACCCCCCGCTGGGGACAGATACGCAGTATTTT.